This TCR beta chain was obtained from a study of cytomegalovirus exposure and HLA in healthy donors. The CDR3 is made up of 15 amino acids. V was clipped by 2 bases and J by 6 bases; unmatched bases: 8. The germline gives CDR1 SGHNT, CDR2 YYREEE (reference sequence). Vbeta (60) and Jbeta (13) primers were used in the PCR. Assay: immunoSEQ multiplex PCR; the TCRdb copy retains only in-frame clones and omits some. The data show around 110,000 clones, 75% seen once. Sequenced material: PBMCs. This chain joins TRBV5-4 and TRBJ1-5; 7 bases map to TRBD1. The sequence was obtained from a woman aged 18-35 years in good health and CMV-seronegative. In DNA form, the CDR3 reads TGTGCCAGCAGCTTAGGGACAGAGAGGGGTCAGCCCCAGCATTTT. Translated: CASSLGTERGQPQHF.